What follows is one TCR beta chain and its context. Its antigen is undetermined. Time point defined: week 35, safety follow-up. Each vaccine dose was 300 ug of mutant IDH1 20-mer peptide, with topical imiquimod. With 7 bases clipped from V and 2 bases from J, the junction kept 8 bases outside the gene matches. The CDR3 runs 15 residues. Germline V CDR1 and CDR2: MNHEY, SVGAGI. This sample was included in a study of a mutant IDH1 vaccine in newly diagnosed glioma. Turning to the study itself: Patients got their first vaccination 4-6 weeks after radiotherapy alone, or with temozolomide cycles. Week 35 was assigned to visit V12, and week 47 was assigned to visit V13. Overall study results and limits: A vaccine-induced immune response developed in around 92% of the patients. Pseudoprogression appeared independent of alterations in top peripheral clonotypes.

TCRdb's table, derived via immunoSEQ multiplex PCR, lists solely in-frame clones and lacks some. The table lists 35,000 to 50,000 clones, almost 95% of them singletons, with roughly 2.3% in the top ten. The rearrangement uses TRBV6-5 and TRBJ2-7; 10 bases are a match to TRBD2. This TCR was recovered from a man over 45 with glioma. Source: PBMCs, taken from a glioma patient whose treatment included an IDH1 peptide vaccine. In DNA, the CDR3 is TGTGCCAGCACAAAGGGGCTAGCGGGAGCCTACGAGCAGTACTTC. This sequence encodes CASTKGLAGAYEQYF.